This TCR beta chain was observed in a study of blood T cells in healthy people across ages. Study conclusions and caveats: Age showed a roughly linear inverse relationship with TCR beta diversity per million T cells.

A second 7 to 11 cycle PCR used barcoded and J-beta primers. Every sample returned 2.5 million or more CDR3-containing paired-end reads. TCRdb recomputed calls from the 5' RACE reads with MiXCR, one row per CDR3 protein. The sample carries more than 650,000 distinct CDR3 sequences, 25% to 30% recorded once. A remark on this clonotype: What it binds is unknown.

Each sample yielded at least 6 million isolated PBMCs. These data are also associated with another study on T cells of mothers and their children. That investigation notes: Donation was provided by three healthy Caucasian mothers along with their six children.

Sequenced sample: blood. The sequence was obtained from a boy aged 5-17 years in good health.

The CDR3 nucleotides are TGTGCCAGTAGTATGAGCCAGGCGGGGCCCTACAATGAGCAGTTCTTC. Its protein product is CASSMSQAGPYNEQFF. The chain joins TRBV19 to TRBJ2-1, with D perhaps matching TRBD2 (6 bases). Germline CDR1 LNHDA, CDR2 SQIVND (reference sequence). This CDR3 region has 16 residues. V was cut by 3 bases and J by 2 bases, with 14 bases left in between.